These 2 T cell receptor beta chains were sequenced from one sample in a study of human T cells and chemical hapten exposure. TCRdb called the RACE reads again in MiXCR, with one record for every CDR3 protein. The sample records roughly 48,000 distinct CDR3 sequences, 9.5% to 12% being singletons. Time point denoted: patch test 1, 2 weeks after DPC sensitization. Treatment denoted: therapeutic diphenylcyclopropenone sensitization with weekly scalp DPC. Extraction of total RNA was performed on unfractionated whole blood. This material consisted of whole blood, taken in connection with sensitization to the hapten diphenylcyclopropenone (DPC). Every receptor here comes from a woman aged 40 to 50 with alopecia areata. Some clones in this sample may be carry-over from other donors' samples.

V gene TRBV19 combines with J gene TRBJ2-1; 7 nucleotides line up with TRBD2. The V segment lost 6 bases and the J segment 3 bases; nucleotides outside the gene matches: 11. The CDR3 runs to 16 residues. From germline, CDR1 is LNHDA and CDR2 SQIVND (reference sequence). CDR3 bases: TGTGCCAGTAGCCCGACTAGCCTGCCCTTCTACAATGAGCAGTTCTTC. Translating gives CASSPTSLPFYNEQFF.

Only a few counts were recorded for this clonotype. This chain links TRBV7-2 with TRBJ2-1, with TRBD2 as a possible D gene (6 bases). V was clipped by 2 bases and J by 7 bases, with 12 bases between them. The length of the CDR3 is 14 residues. Germline V gene lookup returns CDR1 SGHTA and CDR2 FQGNSA. DNA for the CDR3: TGTGCCAGCAGCTTATTGGGGACTCGGAATGAGCAGTTCTTC. Amino acid sequence: CASSLLGTRNEQFF.